The 6 T cell receptor beta chains below were found in one sample sequenced in a study of T cells in localized non-small cell lung cancer. Only in-frame clones appear in the TCRdb table, and some are missing; sequencing was by immunoSEQ multiplex PCR. The top ten clones hold around 15% of a sample with fewer than 30,000 clones, 70% to 90% of them seen once. Specimen: peripheral blood, collected before any cancer treatment. The receptors come from a female donor at least 60 years old with stage II squamous cell lung carcinoma.

This clone has only a few counts. This chain joins TRBV6-5 and TRBJ1-2; no clear D. V was pared by 2 bases and J by 6 bases, with 10 bases between. The CDR3 covers 13 residues. The V gene's germline CDR1 is MNHEY and CDR2 SVGAGI. The CDR3 nucleotides read TGTGCCAGCAGTTACAGGGAATCTAATGGCTACACCTTC. The encoded protein is CASSYRESNGYTF.

In its sample, this clone was seen once. The V gene is TRBV19, the J gene TRBJ2-6; TRBD1 matches 10 bases. CDR3 length: 17 residues. Trimming took 5 bases from V and 0 from J; bases not matched to a gene: 4. Per the germline V gene, CDR1 is LNHDA and CDR2 is SQIVND (reference sequence). CDR3 sequence reads: CASSSGQGNSGANVLTF. The CDR3 DNA follows: TGTGCCAGTAGTTCGGGACAGGGGAACTCTGGGGCCAACGTCCTGACTTTC.

This clone was observed once. This chain uses TRBV25-1 with TRBJ1-3; 7 nucleotides match TRBD1. This CDR3 spans 15 amino acids. The ends lost 5 bases at V and 0 bases at J; junction bases unmatched: 4. Germline CDR1 is MGHDK and CDR2 is SYGVNS. The CDR3 region has the DNA TGTGCCAGCAGTCGGGCAGGGGGCTCTGGAAACACCATATATTTT. It specifies CASSRAGGSGNTIYF.

The chain couples TRBV4-2 to TRBJ1-6, with D hard to call. The ends were cut back, 4 bases at V and 0 bases at J, with 10 bases in the middle. This CDR3 contains 16 residues. Germline V CDR1 and CDR2: LGHNA, YNFKEQ. The CDR3 protein is CASSLTARSYNSPLHF. Written as DNA, the CDR3 is TGTGCCAGCAGCCTCACTGCCCGCTCCTATAATTCACCCCTCCACTTT.

This chain uses TRBV2 with TRBJ2-1, with a possible D match to TRBD1 (5 bases). This CDR3 has 15 residues. Germline V gene data show CDR1 as SNHLY and CDR2 as FYNNEI. Trimming removed 1 base from V and 3 bases from J, with 10 bases in between. The DNA of the CDR3 is TGTGCCAGCAGTGAAGGGGGCGGCGGCTACAATGAGCAGTTCTTC. It specifies CASSEGGGGYNEQFF.

The rearrangement links TRBV5-4 to TRBJ1-5, with TRBD1 as a possible D gene (6 bases). The CDR3 spans 16 residues. Germline V gene data show CDR1 as SGHNT and CDR2 as YYREEE (reference sequence). V shed 0 bases and J shed 2 bases, with 12 bases lying between them. The DNA of the CDR3 is TGTGCCAGCAGCTTGGGGGGGGCAGGTGGCAATCAGCCCCAGCATTTT. Residues: CASSLGGAGGNQPQHF.